This section outlines one TCR beta chain sequence together with its context. The CDR3 spans 13 residues. V was pared by 6 bases and J by 3 bases, with 3 bases of the junction left unmatched. Germline CDR1 reads SEHNR; CDR2 reads FQNEAQ (reference sequence). Assay: immunoSEQ multiplex PCR; the TCRdb copy retains only in-frame clones and omits some. The sample gives roughly 28,000 clones, around 90% of which show up once; around 5.4% is in the top ten. These data originate in a study of T cell changes during pregnancy in multiple sclerosis. The source of this sequence is a female donor with multiple sclerosis, enrolled in a pregnancy study. J is TRBJ2-7 and V is TRBV7-9; TRBD1 matches 9 bases. Here the sequenced sample was CD8+ T cells from peripheral blood mononuclear cells, taken before pregnancy. CDR3 sequence (DNA): TGTGCCAGCAGGGGGGGACAGGGCTACGAGCAGTACTTC. Translated: CASRGGQGYEQYF.